This TCR beta chain was recorded in a study of blood T cells in healthy people across ages. Each donor gave around 9.6 milliliters of peripheral blood. Of note for this clonotype: The antigen remains unidentified.

Alongside a J-beta primer mix, a sample-barcoded 5' primer served in a second PCR lasting roughly 7 to 11 cycles. TCRdb re-called the 5' RACE reads through MiXCR, storing one row per CDR3 protein. The profile shows over 1,200,000 distinct CDR3 sequences, around 59% of them singletons. General study points: Among long-lived donors, naive CD4+ cells were more numerous and diversity higher than in aged donors. A strong correlation between TCR beta diversity and naive T cell percentage was seen.

The sequence came from a man younger than 35 in good health. Sequenced material: blood.

The CDR3 nucleotides read TGCGCCAGCAGCTCATTAGGGGGTTCGGAGCCCCAGCATTTT. This encodes CASSSLGGSEPQHF. This chain uses TRBV5-1 with TRBJ1-5; TRBD1 might be the D (6 bases). The CDR3 runs 14 residues. The V and J ends lost 3 bases and 8 bases respectively, with 15 bases between them. The germline CDR1 and CDR2 sequences are SGHRS and YFSETQ.